The TCR beta chain described here comes from a study of shared clonotypes between healthy human individuals. Study-level information: Each donor contributed plates that comprised three CD4 naive, three CD4 memory, two CD8 naive and one CD8 memory.

Each subset's genomic DNA was shared equally among a number of immunoSEQ plates. This table comes from immunoSEQ multiplex PCR, and its TCRdb copy is limited to in-frame clones, with some not included. The sample holds roughly 1.4 million clones, approximately 98.5% seen once. Germline V gene data show CDR1 as LNHNV and CDR2 as YYDKDF (reference sequence). V lost 0 bases and J 5 bases, leaving 16 bases between the germline ends. The CDR3 has 17 amino acids. Donors, healthy HIV-negative adults, lacked recent acute infections or vaccinations. The sequenced material came from naive CD4+ T cells sorted from blood. Subset reported: CD45RA+ positively selected. This clonotype was sampled from a man younger than 45 in good health. The chain employs TRBV15 and TRBJ1-4, with a weak D call TRBD1 (5 bases). The CDR3 is CATSRDQGAGLNEKLFF. CDR3 nucleotides: TGTGCCACCAGCAGAGATCAAGGGGCAGGGCTGAATGAAAAACTGTTTTTT.